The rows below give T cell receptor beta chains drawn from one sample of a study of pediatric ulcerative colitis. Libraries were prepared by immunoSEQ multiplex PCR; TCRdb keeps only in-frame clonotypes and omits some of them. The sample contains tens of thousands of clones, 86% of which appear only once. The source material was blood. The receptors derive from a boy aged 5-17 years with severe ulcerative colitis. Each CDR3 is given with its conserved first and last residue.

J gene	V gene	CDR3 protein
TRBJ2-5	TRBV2	CASSEDRLQETQYF
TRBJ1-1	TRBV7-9	CASSPMGGDTEAFF
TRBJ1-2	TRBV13	CASSLVRGTASKDPDGYTF
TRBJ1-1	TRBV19	CASLTRGTGLLFPSEAFF
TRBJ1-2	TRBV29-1	CSPVRDGGYTF
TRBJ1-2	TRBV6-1	CASSEAGSFNYGYTF
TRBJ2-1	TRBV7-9	CASSPRTPNPLKSLEQFF
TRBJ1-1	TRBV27	CASSLGGTAAFF
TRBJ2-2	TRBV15	CATSRVLDTGELFF
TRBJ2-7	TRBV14	CASSQVHGLVPSYEQYF
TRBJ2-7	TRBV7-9	CASSVGRGYEQYF
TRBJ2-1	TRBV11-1	CASSTDTGTSYNEQFF
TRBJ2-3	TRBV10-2	CASSESTSGTDTQYF
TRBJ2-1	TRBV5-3	CARSLVGAVDNEQFF
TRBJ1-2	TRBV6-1	CASSELQGHYGYTF
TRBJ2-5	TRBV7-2	CASSLWVGGRVTQYF
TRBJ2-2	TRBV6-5	CASSLPGQGWTGELFF
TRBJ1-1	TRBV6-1	CASSEGTGGHTEAFF
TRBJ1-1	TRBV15	CATSPSGTVNTEAFF
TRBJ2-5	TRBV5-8	CASSLAIMGPAETQYF
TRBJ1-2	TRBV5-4	CASSSAGTGPRNRYGYTF
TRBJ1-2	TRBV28	CASSPTARGSGLLNYGYTF
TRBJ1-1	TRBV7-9	CASSLASNIEAFF
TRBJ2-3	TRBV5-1	CASSFRATEASTDTQYF
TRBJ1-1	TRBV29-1	CSVALQDTEAFF
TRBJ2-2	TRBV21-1	CASSRSGRTTGELFF
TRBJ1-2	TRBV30	CAWARAGSGYGYTF
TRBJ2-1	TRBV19	CASSIDTASGLYNEQFF
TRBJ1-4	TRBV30	CAWSPQGGLANEKLFF
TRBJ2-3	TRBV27	CASNPSISDTQYF
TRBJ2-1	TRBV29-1	CSVEILAGGNEQFF
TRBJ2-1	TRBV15	CATSRDLAGGYNEQFF
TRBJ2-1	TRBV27	CASSLGGTGNEQFF
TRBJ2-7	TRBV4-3	CASSQTSGVYEQYF
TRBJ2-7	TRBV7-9	CASSLGPSGSSYEQYF
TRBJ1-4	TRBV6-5	CASSYFEGTVNEKLFF
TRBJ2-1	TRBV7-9	CASSKGGSPYNEQFF
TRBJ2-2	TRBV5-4	CASSLVGQVDGELFF
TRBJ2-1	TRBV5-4	CASSNPGLAGGPPYNEQFF
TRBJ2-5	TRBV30	CAWSAPLTGRGQETQYF
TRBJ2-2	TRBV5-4	CASSLGGTSAVTGELFF
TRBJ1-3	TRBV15	CATKREEASGNTIYF
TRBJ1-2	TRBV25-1	CASSEGRPGQGIGYTF
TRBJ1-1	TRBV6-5	CASVSGSLNTEAFF
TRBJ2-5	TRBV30	CAWSPGSPGATQYF
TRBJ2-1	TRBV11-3	CASSLLAGDVNEQFF
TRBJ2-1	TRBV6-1	CASRGLAGAYNEQFF
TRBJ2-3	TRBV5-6	CASSLGQVFTDTQYF
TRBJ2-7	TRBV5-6	CASSLGTGVRVYEQYF
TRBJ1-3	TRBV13	CASSLRQGDSGNTIYF
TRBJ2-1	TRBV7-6	CASSDGQTAYNEQFF
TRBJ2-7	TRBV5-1	CASSLEWGLASYEQYF
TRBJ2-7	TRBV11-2	CASSRTDRAYEQYF
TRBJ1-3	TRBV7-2	CASSLTRDSGNTIYF
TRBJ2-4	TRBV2	CASSYREAKNIQYF